The 15 T cell receptor beta chains listed next were all sequenced from one sample in a study of monozygotic twins with inflammatory bowel disease. After re-calling the 5' RACE reads, TCRdb lists one entry per CDR3 protein, DNA absent. The table lists about 300,000 distinct CDR3 sequences. Sequenced material: blood. All receptors come from a human donor with ulcerative colitis or Crohn's disease, or a healthy co-twin of an affected twin (not recorded which).

The chain uses TRBV27 and TRBJ1-2; TCRdb picks TRBD1, but there is no DNA to check that call. Germline V lookup: CDR1 MNHEY, CDR2 SMNVEV (reference sequence). CDR3 length: 14 residues. The CDR3 region is CASSPRDPNYGYTF.

This chain uses TRBV30 with TRBJ2-7; TCRdb's D call of TRBD2 is untestable without DNA. CDR3 length: 14 amino acids. CDR1 and CDR2 (germline): GTSNPN, SVGIG (reference sequence). The CDR3 loop reads CACTSRRGEGEQYF.

The V call is TRBV20-1, the J call TRBJ2-3; checking the TCRdb D call of TRBD2 is not possible without DNA. The CDR3 extends over 16 amino acids. The V gene's germline CDR1 is DFQATT and CDR2 SNEGSKA (reference sequence). CDR3 region: CSARDGTSGRGDTQYF.

The V gene is TRBV5-1, the J gene TRBJ2-3; the D gene TCRdb calls, TRBD1, cannot be checked with no DNA. This CDR3 has 17 residues. Looked up from germline, CDR1 is SGHRS and CDR2 is YFSETQ. Here the CDR3 reads CASSLLSPSGSTDTQYF.

This chain connects TRBV28 to TRBJ2-6. The CDR3 covers 16 residues. CDR1 is MDHEN, CDR2 SYDVKM, per germline. The CDR3 region is CASSPPRLTGANVLTF.

The chain combines TRBV5-1 with TRBJ2-2. The CDR3 spans 16 residues. The germline V gene encodes CDR1 SGHRS and CDR2 YFSETQ. CDR3 region: CASSHSPKSNTGELFF.

The chain is built from TRBV5-1 and TRBJ2-7; no DNA is available, so the TRBD1 call from TCRdb remains unchecked. CDR1 and CDR2 from the germline V gene are SGHRS and YFSETQ. This CDR3 contains 16 residues. The CDR3 here is CASSLAGTGSQREQYF.

The rearrangement uses TRBV27 and TRBJ1-2; TCRdb returns TRBD1, unconfirmable since there is no DNA. Germline V gives CDR1 MNHEY, CDR2 SMNVEV (reference sequence). The CDR3 has 15 amino acids. The CDR3 is CASSFSGIRGDGYTF.

The rearrangement links TRBV11-2 to TRBJ2-7; TCRdb reports TRBD1, a call that lacks DNA to check it against. The CDR3 consists of 13 residues. CDR1 and CDR2 (germline): SGHAT, FQNNGV. The CDR3 sequence is CASSFPGIGEQYF.

This chain connects TRBV5-1 to TRBJ1-6; lacking DNA, the TRBD1 call made by TCRdb goes unchecked. Germline CDR1 reads SGHRS; CDR2 reads YFSETQ. This CDR3 has 13 residues. CDR3 loop: CASSHTGFSSLHF.

The chain links TRBV7-2 to TRBJ2-3; TCRdb indicates TRBD1, and absent DNA this call remains unverified. CDR3 length: 15 amino acids. Germline V gene sequence: CDR1 SGHTA, CDR2 FQGNSA. CDR3 residues: CASSERRGRADTQYF.

CDR3 sequence reads: CSALDSSGRNLAKNIQYF. The chain carries TRBV20-1 and TRBJ2-4; as DNA is missing, the TRBD1 call by TCRdb cannot be tested. This CDR3 is built from 18 residues. Germline CDR1 and CDR2: DFQATT and SNEGSKA (reference sequence).

The gene calls are TRBV10-3 and TRBJ2-7; TCRdb's D call of TRBD1 is untestable without DNA. CDR1 is ENHRY, CDR2 SYGVKD, per germline. The CDR3 is 14 amino acids. CDR3 protein: CAISGTGSSYEQYF.

The chain uses TRBV7-2 and TRBJ2-7. The CDR3 has 11 residues. Per the germline V gene, CDR1 is SGHTA and CDR2 is FQGNSA. The CDR3 sequence is CASSSGHEQYF.

The chain recombines TRBV10-3 with TRBJ2-1; TCRdb gives TRBD2 as the D gene, but with no DNA this cannot be confirmed. Germline-derived CDR1 and CDR2 are ENHRY and SYGVKD. The CDR3 is 13 residues long. The CDR3 here is CAISQRSGNEQFF.